The following is a T cell receptor (beta chain) sequence with its context. These data belong to a study of blood T cell repertoires in COVID-19. CDR1 is SGHAT and CDR2 is FQDESV in the germline V gene (reference sequence). The CDR3 loop spans 15 amino acids. V lost 2 bases to trimming and J lost 3 bases, with 14 bases between them. The data were produced by immunoSEQ multiplex PCR, yet TCRdb's version contains in-frame clones alone and is incomplete. Of about 250,000 clones listed, around 89% are singletons. The sample was PBMCs or T cells enriched from blood (not recorded which). The TCR sequence derives from a man between 35 and 55 years old who had recovered from COVID-19. The chain couples TRBV11-1 to TRBJ2-7, with D maybe TRBD2 (6 bases). This CDR3 is CASSLPAGRLYEQYF. CDR3 sequence (DNA): TGTGCCAGCAGCTTACCGGCGGGGCGCCTCTACGAGCAGTACTTC.